The sequence of this T cell receptor (beta chain) was determined in a study of cytomegalovirus exposure and HLA in healthy donors. The germline V and J ends were trimmed by 4 bases and 8 bases, with 19 bases remaining between them. CDR3 length: 15 residues. CDR1 and CDR2 (germline): SGHNT, YYREEE (reference sequence). Notes on this clone: Its antigen is undetermined.

Produced via immunoSEQ multiplex PCR; TCRdb's table is partial and in-frame only. The sample lists fewer than 140,000 clones, less than 90% occurring once. Overall study findings and caveats: The classifier, whose performance was assessed in both the original and validation cohorts, reportedly diagnosed cytomegalovirus status with high specificity and sensitivity.

The chain combines TRBV5-4 with TRBJ2-4; possible D gene TRBD1, 5 bases. This sequence originates from a woman under 30 in good health and CMV-seropositive. Sequencing used PBMCs. The CDR3 sequence: CASSDGWAGSDIQYF. The CDR3 nucleotides read TGTGCCAGCAGCGACGGGTGGGCAGGGTCGGACATTCAGTACTTC. Combining the CDR3 with reference TRBV5-4 and TRBJ2-4 gives the whole variable domain ETGVTQSPTHLIKTRGQQVTLRCSSQSGHNTVSWYQQALGQGPQFIFQYYREEENGRGNFPPRFSGLQFPNYSSELNVNALELDDSALYLCASSDGWAGSDIQYFGAGTRLSVL.